The 4 T cell receptor beta chains below were found in one sample sequenced in a study of T-cell memory formation after mild COVID-19 (dated by TCRdb to about 2021). The library was obtained by 5' RACE. TCRdb shows the sequencer as Illumina NovaSeq 6000. TCRdb reran the public reads through fastp at Q25 and MiXCR, keeping productive beta chains. Every entry covers one CDR3 protein and lists the most common genes and DNA from its rows. In all, the sample holds 550,000 to 650,000 distinct CDR3 sequences, and roughly 17% of those were seen once. The ten most abundant clones make up about 8.1% of the sample. The sample was PBMCs or a T cell subset sorted from them (not recorded which). These receptors were collected from an adult woman who had mild COVID-19 (a few samples of this study predate the infection). The sample titles of this study are shuffled in the database, so cell type and time point are left out; the donor was told from shared clones.

This clonotype was observed a few times. CDR3 sequence (DNA): TGTGCCAGCAGCTTAATAGTAGGGGACAGGGTATTTACTGAAGCTTTCTTT. This translates into CASSLIVGDRVFTEAFF. The chain is built from TRBV7-3 and TRBJ1-1; 9 bases are a match to TRBD1. The CDR3 runs to 17 residues. J gave up 5 bases and V 1 base, and 11 bases lay outside the gene matches. CDR1 SGHTA and CDR2 FQGTGA come from the germline V gene.

The chain uses TRBV4-1 and TRBJ2-1, with a weak D call TRBD2 (5 bases). Germline CDR1 is MGHRA and CDR2 is YSYEKL. Trimming took 6 bases from V and 8 from J, leaving 14 bases between them. The CDR3 covers 13 residues. CDR3 nucleotides: TGCGCCAGCAGACGTCCTAGCAGCGATGAGCAGTTCTTC. Its protein product is CASRRPSSDEQFF.

This rearrangement joins TRBV7-9 to TRBJ2-1; D gene ambiguous. Germline V CDR1 and CDR2: SEHNR, FQNEAQ (reference sequence). This CDR3 region has 13 residues. V was shortened by 1 base and J by 4 bases, with 5 bases between the two germline ends. The CDR3 nucleotides read TGTGCCAGCAGCTTAGTAGAGTACAATGAGCAGTTCTTC. Amino acid sequence: CASSLVEYNEQFF. The full variable domain, completed using reference TRBV7-9 and TRBJ2-1, is DTGVSQNPRHKITKRGQNVTFRCDPISEHNRLYWYRQTLGQGPEFLTYFQNEAQLEKSRLLSDRFSAERPKGSFSTLEIQRTEQGDSAMYLCASSLVEYNEQFFGPGTRLTVL.

This clonotype was seen only a few times. The chain combines TRBV12-3 or TRBV12-4 with TRBJ2-2, with 9 bases matching TRBD2. The CDR3 has 16 amino acids. The trim removed 6 bases at V and 7 bases at J, leaving 12 bases unmatched. CDR3 in DNA: TGTGCCAGCAGGCCTTCCGGGACTAGCTGGCACGGGGAGCTGTTTTTT. As protein: CASRPSGTSWHGELFF.